One sample yielded the 29 T cell receptor beta chains listed below, sequenced in a study of Graves' ophthalmopathy and Graves' hyperthyroidism listed by TCRdb under 2018. The run used an Illumina HiSeq 2000. For repertoire sequencing, TCR beta CDR3 regions were amplified from RNA transcripts. The first round of RT-PCR was done with HTBI primers and the Qiagen OneStep RT-PCR kit, and was followed by a second round of multiplex PCR, then size selection and purification. TCRdb itself trimmed the public reads at Q25 with fastp, ran MiXCR and retained productive beta chains. Rows are unified per CDR3 protein, each entry keeping the most common DNA and genes. The sample table lists more than 550,000 distinct CDR3 sequences, just over 40% of them with a count of one. The leading ten clones occupy over 2.5% of the sample. Sequencing was carried out using peripheral blood. The receptor set was obtained from an adult man with Graves' ophthalmopathy.

The chain uses TRBV20-1 and TRBJ1-6; D ambiguous. CDR1 DFQATT and CDR2 SNEGSKA come from the germline V gene (reference sequence). The CDR3 runs to 16 residues. V lost 5 bases and J 6 bases, leaving 20 bases between the germline ends. The CDR3 nucleotides are TGCAGTGCTCGGACGGCCGGAGGTCGTTTTAATTCACCCCTCCACTTT. Its protein is CSARTAGGRFNSPLHF.

Regarding this clonotype: A read error is possible here, since a much larger clone lies one base away. The chain uses TRBV20-1 and TRBJ2-7; D is tentatively TRBD1 or TRBD2 (5 bases each). This CDR3 region has 16 residues. Germline assignment: CDR1 DFQATT and CDR2 SNEGSKA (reference sequence). The CDR3 region is CSTRDRQGYETYEQYF. In nucleotides, the CDR3 is TGCAGTACTAGAGATCGGCAGGGCTACGAAACCTACGAGCAGTACTTC.

As concerns this clonotype: Being one base from a much bigger clone, this may be a read error. This chain connects TRBV4-2 to TRBJ1-3; D is unresolved. Germline V gene data show CDR1 as LGHNA and CDR2 as YNFKEQ. CDR3 size: 15 residues. CDR3 coding DNA: TGTGCCAGCAGCTCCGTCCCGGCGGAGGGAAACACCGTATATTTT. Protein: CASSSVPAEGNTVYF.

Regarding this clonotype: This sequence may be a read error, since a much larger clone differs from it by one base. J is TRBJ2-7 and V is TRBV7-8; 9 nucleotides agree with TRBD1. Germline lookup yields CDR1 SGHVS and CDR2 FQNEAQ. The CDR3 has 14 residues. The CDR3 spells CTSSNRDRVAEQYF. As DNA, the CDR3 is TGTACCAGCAGCAACCGGGACAGGGTAGCCGAGCAGTACTTC.

This clonotype was observed at least ten times. The CDR3, as DNA: TGTGCCAGCAAAGGGGACTATGGCTACACCTTC. Protein product: CASKGDYGYTF. The chain combines TRBV2 with TRBJ1-2, with D perhaps matching TRBD1 (5 bases). With 7 bases removed from V and 3 bases from J, the gap between germline ends came to 6 bases. Germline V lookup: CDR1 SNHLY, CDR2 FYNNEI. This CDR3 spans 11 amino acids.

This clonotype was recorded at least ten times. The rearrangement links TRBV14 to TRBJ1-1; a possible D gene is TRBD1 (6 bases). CDR1 is SGHDN and CDR2 is FVKESK in the germline V gene. The CDR3 runs to 12 residues. The V gene lost 4 bases and the J gene lost 7 bases, with 10 bases spanning the gap. The CDR3 region is CASSLGQLEAFF. The CDR3 coding sequence is TGTGCCAGCAGCCTCGGACAGCTTGAAGCTTTCTTT.

This clonotype has a single count. The chain uses TRBV12-3 or TRBV12-4 and TRBJ2-5, with 10 bases identical to TRBD2. Germline trimming cut 6 bases from V and 1 base from J; bases unmatched to any gene: 8. This CDR3 is 16 amino acids long. The chain's CDR3 is CASSGGTSGVQETQYF. CDR3 nucleotide sequence: TGTGCCAGCAGCGGAGGAACTAGCGGGGTCCAAGAGACCCAGTACTTC.

The chain carries TRBV10-3 and TRBJ1-1; TRBD1 agrees at 7 bases. Unmatched junction bases numbered 9, after V lost 5 bases and J lost 6 bases. The CDR3 is 14 amino acids. CDR1 is ENHRY, CDR2 SYGVKD, per germline. DNA of the CDR3: TGTGCCATCAGTAGACAGGGCCTGGGGGCTGAAGCTTTCTTT. Its protein product is CAISRQGLGAEAFF.

This clonotype was counted a few times. Here the CDR3 reads CASSYPGQGLGGELFF. In DNA, the CDR3 is TGTGCCAGCAGTTACCCAGGACAGGGATTGGGCGGGGAGCTGTTTTTT. The chain carries TRBV3-1 and TRBJ2-2; 8 positions match TRBD1. This CDR3 has 16 amino acids. J gave up 7 bases and V 6 bases, and 13 bases lay outside the gene matches. CDR1 and CDR2 from the germline V gene are LGHDT and YNNKEL (reference sequence).

This clonotype was found many times. The chain recombines TRBV7-9 with TRBJ1-1, with D tentatively TRBD1 (5 bases). Germline V gene lookup returns CDR1 SEHNR and CDR2 FQNEAQ (reference sequence). V lost 2 bases and J lost 1, with 8 bases in between. This CDR3 has 14 amino acids. The CDR3 sequence: CASSLTTGNTEAFF. CDR3 nucleotide sequence: TGTGCCAGCAGCTTAACAACAGGGAACACTGAAGCTTTCTTT.

V usage is TRBV2 and J usage is TRBJ1-5; 7 bases map to TRBD1. This CDR3 is 12 amino acids long. J gave up 14 bases and V 6 bases, and 10 bases lay outside the gene matches. Germline lookup yields CDR1 SNHLY and CDR2 FYNNEI. In DNA form, the CDR3 reads TGTGCCAGCAGATTGACAGGGCGTGGCGAGCATTTT. It yields the protein CASRLTGRGEHF.

This clonotype was counted at least ten times. V usage is TRBV12-3 or TRBV12-4 and J usage is TRBJ2-7, with 8 positions matching TRBD1. V lost 2 bases, J lost 7 bases, and 10 bases stayed unmatched. This CDR3 region has 15 residues. CDR3 bases: TGTGCCAGCAGTTTACCTGGACAGGGAATGGGTGAGCAGTACTTC. It encodes CASSLPGQGMGEQYF.

This clonotype has at least ten counts. The V call is TRBV19, the J call TRBJ2-5; TRBD1 matches 9 bases. V lost 6 bases to trimming and J lost 4 bases; unmatched junction nucleotides: 9. The germline V gene has CDR1 LNHDA and CDR2 SQIVND (reference sequence). The CDR3 has 15 residues. This CDR3 is CASREKQGAGETQYF. DNA for the CDR3: TGTGCCAGTAGGGAGAAACAGGGGGCTGGAGAGACCCAGTACTTC.

This clonotype has a handful of counts. The chain recombines TRBV7-9 with TRBJ2-3, with D perhaps being TRBD1 or TRBD2 (6 bases each). Trimming shortened V by 5 bases and J by 9 bases, and 12 bases separated the two germline ends. CDR3 length equals 12 residues. Germline V gene lookup returns CDR1 SEHNR and CDR2 FQNEAQ (reference sequence). The CDR3 nucleotides are TGTGCCAGCAGCCACGGGGGCGAAACGCAGTATTTT. This translates into CASSHGGETQYF. The whole variable domain, filled in from reference TRBV7-9 and TRBJ2-3, reads DTGVSQNPRHKITKRGQNVTFRCDPISEHNRLYWYRQTLGQGPEFLTYFQNEAQLEKSRLLSDRFSAERPKGSFSTLEIQRTEQGDSAMYLCASSHGGETQYFGPGTRLTVL.

This rearrangement joins TRBV7-2 to TRBJ1-5, with D unresolved. V lost 3 bases and J 6 bases, leaving 9 bases between the germline ends. This CDR3 has 13 amino acids. Germline V gene sequence: CDR1 SGHTA, CDR2 FQGNSA. CDR3: CASSLDLAQPQHF. CDR3 coding DNA: TGTGCCAGCAGCTTGGATCTCGCTCAGCCCCAGCATTTT.

Concerning this clonotype: One junction end disagrees with the germline gene, perhaps due to a read error. The chain employs TRBV14 and TRBJ1-1; possible D gene TRBD1, 6 bases. The CDR3 loop spans 15 amino acids. Germline assignment: CDR1 SGHDN and CDR2 FVKESK. In DNA form, the CDR3 reads TGTGCCTGCAGCCAAGGGGGACTCTGGAGCACTGAAGCTTTCTTT. It yields the protein CACSQGGLWSTEAFF.

The count of this clonotype is one. A read error may be the cause here, since a much bigger clone is one base away. The chain links TRBV12-3 or TRBV12-4 to TRBJ1-1; D is unclear. The CDR3 has 14 amino acids. CDR3 DNA: TGTGCCAGCACCCCAGCCAGACCAAACACTGAAGCTTCCTTT. Protein product: CASTPARPNTEASF.

As to this clonotype: A much larger clone lies one base from this, so it may be a read error. The chain uses TRBV7-3 and TRBJ1-5; D remains ambiguous. CDR3 length equals 14 residues. Germline V lookup: CDR1 SGHTA, CDR2 FQGTGA. CDR3 amino acids: CASSSAIFNRPQHF. The CDR3 nucleotides are TGTGCCAGCAGCTCTGCCATATTCAATCGGCCCCAGCATTTT.

This clonotype was found many times. The V and J genes are TRBV6-1 and TRBJ1-2; TRBD1 matches 8 bases. The CDR3 is 14 amino acids. Germline trimming cut 6 bases from V and 8 bases from J; bases unmatched to any gene: 11. The germline V gene encodes CDR1 MNHNS and CDR2 SASEGT. This CDR3 reads CASSARTGSNGYTF. CDR3 DNA: TGTGCCAGCAGCGCTCGGACAGGGTCGAACGGCTACACCTTC.

The chain combines TRBV25-1 with TRBJ1-4; D remains unclear. Trimming removed 2 bases from V and 8 bases from J, with 15 bases in between. The CDR3 is 15 residues long. From germline, CDR1 is MGHDK and CDR2 SYGVNS. CDR3 loop: CASSENGDGGEKLFF. In DNA form, the CDR3 reads TGTGCCAGCAGTGAAAACGGAGATGGAGGCGAAAAACTGTTTTTT.

In its sample, this clonotype was seen many times. The chain joins TRBV7-8 to TRBJ1-1; a possible D gene is TRBD1 (5 bases). This CDR3 is built from 14 residues. The germline V gene has CDR1 SGHVS and CDR2 FQNEAQ. V was shortened by 5 bases and J by 3 bases, with 13 bases between the two germline ends. In DNA form, the CDR3 reads TGTGCCAGCAGCGCCAGGGTTGGAGACACTGAAGCTTTCTTT. Translating it yields CASSARVGDTEAFF.

This clonotype has ten or more counts. The rearrangement links TRBV20-1 to TRBJ1-6; the D gene is possibly TRBD1 (6 bases). Trimming stripped 0 bases from V and 3 bases from J, with 9 bases between. This CDR3 is built from 15 residues. Germline V gene data show CDR1 as DFQATT and CDR2 as SNEGSKA (reference sequence). As DNA, the CDR3 is TGCAGTGCTAGAGAGGGGGCAAACTATAATTCACCCCTCCACTTT. Translating gives CSAREGANYNSPLHF.

V is TRBV10-3 and J is TRBJ2-2; D remains unclear. Looked up from germline, CDR1 is ENHRY and CDR2 is SYGVKD. The CDR3 totals 13 residues. V was cut by 4 bases and J by 6 bases, with 9 bases left in between. This CDR3 is CAISGAASGELFF. As DNA, the CDR3 is TGTGCCATCAGTGGGGCAGCATCCGGGGAGCTGTTTTTT.

This clonotype occurred a few times. This chain links TRBV11-2 with TRBJ2-7, with D possibly called TRBD1 or TRBD2 (5 bases each). There are 15 residues in the CDR3. Germline CDR1 reads SGHAT; CDR2 reads FQNNGV. Trimming removed 2 bases from V and 6 bases from J, with 17 bases in between. CDR3 in amino acids: CASSLQTEGSGEQYF. The CDR3, as DNA: TGTGCCAGCAGCTTACAGACAGAGGGATCTGGCGAGCAGTACTTC. Full variable domain (rest looked up from reference TRBV11-2 and TRBJ2-7): EAGVAQSPRYKIIEKRQSVAFWCNPISGHATLYWYQQILGQGPKLLIQFQNNGVVDDSQLPKDRFSAERLKGVDSTLKIQPAKLEDSAVYLCASSLQTEGSGEQYFGPGTRLTVT.

The chain recombines TRBV7-2 with TRBJ1-2, with a tentative D call TRBD1 (6 bases). This CDR3 comprises 14 residues. The germline gives CDR1 SGHTA, CDR2 FQGNSA. V was trimmed by 7 bases and J by 2 bases, leaving 14 bases between them. The CDR3 region is CASTRGGVNYGYTF. The DNA for the CDR3 is TGTGCCAGCACCCGGGGGGGCGTCAACTATGGCTACACCTTC.

The CDR3 DNA follows: TGCAGCCTTATCCCCAGGGGTAACACTGAAGCTTTCTTT. Translated, it gives CSLIPRGNTEAFF. This chain connects TRBV29-1 to TRBJ1-1, with D maybe TRBD1 (6 bases). The CDR3 is 13 amino acids. Germline V gene lookup returns CDR1 SQVTM and CDR2 ANQGSEA. The V and J ends lost 8 bases and 2 bases respectively, with 15 bases between them.

The V and J genes are TRBV7-8 and TRBJ1-2, with TRBD1 matching 8 bases. There are 15 residues in the CDR3. CDR1 and CDR2 from the germline V gene are SGHVS and FQNEAQ. With 4 bases clipped from V and 4 bases from J, the junction kept 8 bases outside the gene matches. The CDR3 region is CASSSGGAASYGYTF. The CDR3 region has the DNA TGTGCCAGCAGCTCAGGGGGCGCGGCTTCCTATGGCTACACCTTC.

This clonotype was observed at least ten times. This chain links TRBV6-4 with TRBJ2-2, with D perhaps TRBD2 (5 bases). The CDR3 loop spans 14 amino acids. The ends were cut back, 4 bases at V and 6 bases at J, with 12 bases in the middle. Germline V gene lookup returns CDR1 MRHNA and CDR2 SNTAGT. As DNA, the CDR3 is TGTGCCAGCAGTGGAGGGCCCCATTCCGGGGAGCTGTTTTTT. As protein: CASSGGPHSGELFF.

There are many counts of this clonotype. The chain links TRBV11-2 to TRBJ2-2; D tentatively fits TRBD1 or TRBD2 (5 bases each). CDR1 is SGHAT and CDR2 is FQNNGV in the germline V gene. This CDR3 is 15 amino acids long. V lost 1 base and J lost 6, with 12 bases in between. The CDR3 loop reads CASSLVRGVPGELFF. As DNA, the CDR3 is TGTGCCAGCAGCTTAGTTCGGGGCGTCCCCGGGGAGCTGTTTTTT. Drawing the rest from reference TRBV11-2 and TRBJ2-2, the complete variable domain is EAGVAQSPRYKIIEKRQSVAFWCNPISGHATLYWYQQILGQGPKLLIQFQNNGVVDDSQLPKDRFSAERLKGVDSTLKIQPAKLEDSAVYLCASSLVRGVPGELFFGEGSRLTVL.